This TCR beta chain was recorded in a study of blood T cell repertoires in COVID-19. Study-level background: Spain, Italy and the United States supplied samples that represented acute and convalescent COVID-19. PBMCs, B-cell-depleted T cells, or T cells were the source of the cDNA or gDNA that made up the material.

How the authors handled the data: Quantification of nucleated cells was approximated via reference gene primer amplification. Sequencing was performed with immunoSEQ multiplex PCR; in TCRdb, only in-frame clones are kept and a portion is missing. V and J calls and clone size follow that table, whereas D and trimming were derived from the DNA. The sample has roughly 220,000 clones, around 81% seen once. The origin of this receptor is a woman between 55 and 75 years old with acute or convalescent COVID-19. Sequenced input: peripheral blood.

The CDR3 DNA follows: TGTGCCAGCAGCAAGGGACAGCTCTCTAATGAAAAACTGTTTTTT. Protein: CASSKGQLSNEKLFF. The genes are TRBV11-2 and TRBJ1-4; 7 bases are shared with TRBD1. Germline CDR1 SGHAT, CDR2 FQNNGV. Trimming removed 5 bases from V and 3 bases from J; junction bases left unmatched: 6. This CDR3 has 15 residues.